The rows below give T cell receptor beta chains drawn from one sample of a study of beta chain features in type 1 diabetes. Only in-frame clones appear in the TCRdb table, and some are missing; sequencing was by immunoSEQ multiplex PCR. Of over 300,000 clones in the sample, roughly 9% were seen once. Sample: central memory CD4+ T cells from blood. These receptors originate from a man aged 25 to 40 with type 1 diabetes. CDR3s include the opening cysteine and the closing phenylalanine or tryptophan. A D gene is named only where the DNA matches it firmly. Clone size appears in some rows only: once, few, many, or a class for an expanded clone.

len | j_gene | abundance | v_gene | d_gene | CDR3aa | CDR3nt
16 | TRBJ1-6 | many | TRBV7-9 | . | CASSSRTAYVHSPLHF | TGTGCCAGCAGCTCTCGGACTGCCTACGTCCATTCACCCCTCCACTTT
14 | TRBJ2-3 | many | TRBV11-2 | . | CASSSRGQIDTQYF | TGTGCCAGCAGTTCGCGGGGGCAGATAGATACGCAGTATTTT
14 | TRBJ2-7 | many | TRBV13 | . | CASSWGTSSGEQYF | TGTGCCAGCAGCTGGGGGACTTCCTCCGGCGAGCAGTACTTC
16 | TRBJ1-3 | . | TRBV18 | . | CASSPPVPSSGNTIYF | TGTGCCAGCTCACCACCAGTACCCTCCTCTGGAAACACCATATATTTT
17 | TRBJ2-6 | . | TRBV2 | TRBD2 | CASSLTSGGSGANVLTF | TGTGCCAGCAGTTTGACTAGCGGGGGATCAGGGGCCAACGTCCTGACTTTC
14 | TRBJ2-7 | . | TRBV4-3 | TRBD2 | CASSTGLAALEQYF | TGCGCCAGCAGCACGGGACTAGCGGCTCTCGAGCAGTACTTC
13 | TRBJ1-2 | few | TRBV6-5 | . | CASSYPGQGGYTF | TGTGCCAGCAGTTACCCCGGACAAGGGGGCTACACCTTC
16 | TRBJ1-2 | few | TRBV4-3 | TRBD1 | CASSQSGQNGNYGYTF | TGCGCCAGCAGCCAGTCGGGACAGAACGGTAACTATGGCTACACCTTC
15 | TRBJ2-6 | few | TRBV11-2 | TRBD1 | CASSADRAGANVLTF | TGTGCCAGCAGCGCCGACAGGGCTGGGGCCAACGTCCTGACTTTC
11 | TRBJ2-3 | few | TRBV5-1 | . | CASSEGDTQYF | TGCGCCAGCAGTGAGGGGGATACGCAGTATTTT
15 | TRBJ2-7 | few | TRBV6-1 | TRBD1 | CASSGTFTGVNEQYF | TGTGCCAGCAGTGGAACCTTTACAGGGGTAAACGAGCAGTACTTC
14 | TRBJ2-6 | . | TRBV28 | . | CASRQSSGANVLTF | TGTGCCAGCAGGCAAAGCTCTGGGGCCAACGTCCTGACTTTC
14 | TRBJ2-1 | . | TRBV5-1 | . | CASITEPPGSEQFF | TGCGCCAGCATAACGGAACCACCGGGATCTGAGCAGTTCTTC
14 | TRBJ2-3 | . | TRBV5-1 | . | CASSPRGNTDTQYF | TGCGCCAGCAGCCCCCGGGGTAACACAGATACGCAGTATTTT
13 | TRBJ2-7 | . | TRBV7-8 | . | CASSLETGTSFSF | TGTGCCAGCAGCCTAGAGACGGGGACATCCTTCTCCTTC
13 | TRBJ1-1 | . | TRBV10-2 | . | CASRSGVNTEAFF | TGCGCCAGCAGATCAGGGGTGAACACTGAAGCTTTCTTT
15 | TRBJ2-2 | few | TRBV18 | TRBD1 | CASSPDRGITGELFF | TGTGCCAGCTCACCGGACAGGGGAATCACCGGGGAGCTGTTTTTT
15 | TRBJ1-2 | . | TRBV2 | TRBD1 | CASANAGTGNYGYTF | TGTGCCAGCGCCAATGCCGGGACAGGGAACTATGGCTACACCTTC
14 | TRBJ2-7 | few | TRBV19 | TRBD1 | CASSTAGTGNRQYF | TGTGCCAGTAGCACCGCCGGGACAGGGAACCGGCAGTACTTC
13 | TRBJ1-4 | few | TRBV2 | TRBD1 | CAINQGAREKLFF | TGTGCCATCAATCAGGGGGCGCGGGAAAAACTGTTTTTT